What follows is one TCR beta chain and its context. The target antigen is unknown. The source of the sample is a study of blood T cells in healthy people across ages. The CDR3 runs to 15 residues. V shed 5 bases and J 4 bases; nucleotides not matched to a gene: 9. A second PCR, run for about 7 to 11 cycles, used a sample-barcoded 5' primer plus a J-beta primer mix. TCRdb re-analysed the 5' RACE reads in MiXCR, keeping a single row per CDR3 protein. The sample includes 1.5 million to 2 million distinct CDR3 sequences, 40% to 55% of them seen just once. Per-sample yields of isolated PBMCs were at least 6.5 million. Overall study results and limits: Long-lived and aged donors differed, with more naive CD4+ cells and higher diversity in the long-lived. Conclusively comparing naive with antigen-experienced cells was impossible with unsorted PBMCs.

The sample comprised blood. This TCR came from a woman aged 40 to 55 in good health. The chain is built from TRBV12-3 or TRBV12-4 and TRBJ2-3; 7 bases fit TRBD1. This CDR3 reads CASSQGQGGPDTQYF. CDR3 nucleotides: TGTGCCAGCAGTCAGGGACAAGGGGGCCCAGATACGCAGTATTTT.